This entry features one TCR beta chain sequence. Trimming removed 4 bases from V and 9 bases from J; junction bases left unmatched: 12. Germline V gene lookup returns CDR1 SGHRS and CDR2 YFSETQ. The CDR3 runs 15 residues. Those who participated ranged in age from roughly 18 to 89 years and resided in around 22 US areas. Clinical histories supplied by participants themselves formed the basis of cohort assignment. Each exposed participant met a COVID-19 case in the 2 weeks preceding study entry. The data were obtained in a study of blood T cell repertoires in COVID-19. Across the study: PBMCs, B-cell-depleted T cells, or T cells provided the cDNA or gDNA that made up the material.

The data were produced by immunoSEQ multiplex PCR, yet TCRdb's version contains in-frame clones alone and is incomplete. The table includes 300,000 to 450,000 clones, around nine tenths detected once. The TCR was taken from a woman aged 25 to 39 who had been exposed to COVID-19. The chain employs TRBV5-1 and TRBJ1-5, with TRBD1 matching 8 bases. Specimen: PBMCs or T cells enriched from blood (not recorded which). CDR3 DNA sequence: TGCGCCAGCAGCAAAAAGGACAGGGCAATAAGGCCCCAGCATTTT. Amino acid sequence: CASSKKDRAIRPQHF.